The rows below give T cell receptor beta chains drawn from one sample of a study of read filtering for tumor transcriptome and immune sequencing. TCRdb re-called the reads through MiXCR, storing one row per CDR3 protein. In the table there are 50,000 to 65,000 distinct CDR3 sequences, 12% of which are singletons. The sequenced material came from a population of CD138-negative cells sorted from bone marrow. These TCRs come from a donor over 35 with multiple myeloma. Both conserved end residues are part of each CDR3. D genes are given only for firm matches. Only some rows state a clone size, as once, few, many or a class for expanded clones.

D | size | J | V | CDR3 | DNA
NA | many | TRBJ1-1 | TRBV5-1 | CASTRVSNTEAFF | TGCGCCAGCACTAGGGTATCGAACACTGAAGCTTTCTTT
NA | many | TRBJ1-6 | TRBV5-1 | CASSLPGANNLPLHF | TGCGCCAGCAGCCTCCCCGGGGCCAATAATTTACCCCTCCACTTT
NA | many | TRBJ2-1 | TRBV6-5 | CASSYSMSGGERDEQFF | TGTGCCAGCAGTTACTCGATGAGTGGCGGGGAACGGGATGAGCAGTTCTTC
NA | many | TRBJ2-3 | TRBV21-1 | CASSKENRDIRTDTQYF | TGTGCCAGCAGCAAAGAAAATCGGGACATCCGCACAGATACGCAGTATTTT
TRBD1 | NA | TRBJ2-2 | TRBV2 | CASRARTGDTGELFF | TGTGCCAGCAGGGCAAGGACAGGGGACACCGGGGAGCTGTTTTTT
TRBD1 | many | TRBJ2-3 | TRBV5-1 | CASSSTTGLDTQYF | TGCGCCAGCAGCTCTACGACAGGGCTAGATACGCAGTATTTT
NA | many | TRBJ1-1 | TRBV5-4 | CASSLVGAGNTEAFF | TGTGCCAGCAGCTTGGTAGGGGCCGGAAACACTGAAGCTTTCTTT
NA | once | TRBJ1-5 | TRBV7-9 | CASSATGFGNQPQHF | TGTGCCAGCAGCGCAACAGGGTTCGGCAATCAGCCCCAGCATTTT
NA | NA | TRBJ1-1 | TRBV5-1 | CASSLVSYNMNTEAFF | TGCGCCAGCAGCTTGGTATCCTACAACATGAACACTGAAGCCTTCTTT
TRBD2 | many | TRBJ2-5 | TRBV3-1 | CASSQDPTSGGAGQETQYF | TGTGCCAGCAGCCAAGATCCAACAAGCGGGGGGGCAGGGCAAGAGACCCAGTACTTC
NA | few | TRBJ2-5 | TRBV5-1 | CASSLTAQETQDF | TGCGCCAGCAGCTTGACAGCTCAAGAGACCCAGGACTTC
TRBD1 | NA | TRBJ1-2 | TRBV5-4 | CASSLSGTDDTF | TGTGCCAGCAGCTTGTCCGGGACAGACGACACCTTC
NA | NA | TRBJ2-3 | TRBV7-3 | CASSPGRGVADTQYF | TGTGCCAGCAGCCCGGGGAGAGGGGTGGCAGATACGCAGTATTTT
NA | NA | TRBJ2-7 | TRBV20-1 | CSALCVQVSYSYEQYF | TGCAGTGCTCTCTGTGTACAGGTTTCTTACTCCTACGAGCAGTACTTC
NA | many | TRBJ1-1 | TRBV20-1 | CSAREEGEAFF | TGCAGTGCTAGAGAGGAGGGTGAAGCTTTCTTT
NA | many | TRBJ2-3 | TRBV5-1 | CASRPGTSTDTQYF | TGCGCCAGCAGACCCGGGACAAGTACAGATACGCAGTATTTT
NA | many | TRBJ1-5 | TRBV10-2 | CASKDSNQPQHF | TGCGCCAGCAAGGACAGCAATCAGCCCCAGCATTTT
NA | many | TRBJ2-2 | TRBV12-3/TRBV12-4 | CASSLVVAGELFF | TGTGCCAGCAGTTTGGTGGTAGCCGGGGAGCTGTTTTTT
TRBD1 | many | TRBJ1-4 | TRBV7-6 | CASSHGQGSGKLFF | TGTGCCAGCAGTCACGGACAGGGGAGTGGAAAACTGTTTTTT
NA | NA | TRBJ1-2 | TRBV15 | CAIPWPKNYGYTF | TGTGCCATCCCATGGCCGAAAAACTATGGCTACACCTTC
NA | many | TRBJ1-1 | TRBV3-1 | CASSQGNLNTEAFF | TGTGCCAGCAGCCAAGGTAATTTGAACACTGAAGCTTTCTTT
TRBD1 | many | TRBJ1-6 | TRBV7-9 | CASSRRQGSSPLHF | TGTGCCAGCAGCCGGCGACAGGGTAGTTCACCCCTCCACTTT
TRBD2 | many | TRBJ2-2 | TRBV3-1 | CASRRTSNTGELFF | TGTGCCAGCAGGCGGACTAGTAACACCGGGGAGCTGTTTTTT
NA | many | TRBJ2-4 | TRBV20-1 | CSASRRSEAKNIQYF | TGCAGTGCTTCCCGACGGTCGGAGGCCAAAAACATTCAGTACTTC
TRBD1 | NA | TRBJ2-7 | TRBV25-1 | CASSDRDRGSLYEQYF | TGTGCCAGCAGTGACCGGGACAGGGGGTCCCTCTACGAGCAGTACTTC
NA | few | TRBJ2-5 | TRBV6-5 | CASSYPRGTRQYF | TGTGCCAGCAGTTACCCACGTGGGACCCGTCAGTACTTC
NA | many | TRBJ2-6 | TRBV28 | CASTQRGSGANVLTF | TGTGCCAGCACCCAACGGGGGAGCGGGGCCAACGTCCTGACTTTC
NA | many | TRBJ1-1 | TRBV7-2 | CASSWRQNTEAFF | TGTGCCAGCAGCTGGAGACAGAACACTGAAGCTTTCTTT
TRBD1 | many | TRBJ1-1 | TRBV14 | CASSQTGVAFF | TGTGCCAGCAGCCAGACAGGGGTGGCTTTCTTT